This entry lists 21 T cell receptor beta chains sequenced from one sample in a study of vaccination and CD4 T cells after COVID-19. The treatment is: roughly nine-day PBMC culture with coronavirus spike peptide pools or control peptides (ViraFEST assay). No antigen has been identified for these receptors. At the Johns Hopkins FTIC core, DNA taken from cultured CD4+ T cells was sequenced by way of the Oncomine TCR Beta short-read assay. Using its own MiXCR run on the PCR reads, TCRdb lists one record per CDR3 protein. The repertoire includes over 14,000 distinct CDR3 sequences, approximately 33% of them detected once, and more than 8.5% sits in the top ten. This sample comprised CD4+ T cells from blood, cultured in vitro, obtained after SARS-CoV-2 vaccination. Every receptor here comes from a human donor who had recovered from COVID-19.

V and J are TRBV10-3 and TRBJ2-3, with D perhaps given as TRBD1 or TRBD2 (6 bases each). V shed 10 bases and J shed 5 bases, with 16 bases lying between them. This CDR3 contains 13 residues. CDR1 is ENHRY and CDR2 is SYGVKD in the germline V gene. The DNA for the CDR3 is TGTGCCACGAGCGGGCCCAGGGGAGATACGCAGTATTTT. It is translated as CATSGPRGDTQYF.

This chain joins TRBV11-2 and TRBJ2-3; D is uncertain. Germline CDR1 SGHAT, CDR2 FQNNGV. This CDR3 has 16 residues. Trimming took 0 bases from V and 0 from J, leaving 10 bases between them. This CDR3 is CASSLEGRTSTDTQYF. CDR3 DNA sequence: TGTGCCAGCAGCTTAGAAGGACGAACTAGCACAGATACGCAGTATTTT.

This clonotype qualifies as large. This rearrangement joins TRBV20-1 to TRBJ1-6, with D possibly matching TRBD1 (5 bases). Germline-derived CDR1 and CDR2 are DFQATT and SNEGSKA (reference sequence). This CDR3 is built from 14 residues. Trimming stripped 2 bases from V and 7 bases from J, with 12 bases between. The CDR3 spells CSARKGLLNSPLHF. Here the CDR3 DNA reads TGCAGTGCTAGAAAGGGGCTCCTAAATTCACCCCTCCACTTT.

This clonotype was counted a few times. V gene TRBV7-2 combines with J gene TRBJ2-4, with 9 bases lining up with TRBD1. Germline-derived CDR1 and CDR2 are SGHTA and FQGNSA. CDR3 length: 15 residues. Unmatched junction bases numbered 4, after V lost 5 bases and J lost 2 bases. The CDR3 bases are TGTGCCAGCAGCACGGGACAGGGATCCAAAAACATTCAGTACTTC. Its protein is CASSTGQGSKNIQYF.

This clonotype was observed a few times. The rearrangement uses TRBV20-1 and TRBJ1-1; D is ambiguous. Germline V gene lookup returns CDR1 DFQATT and CDR2 SNEGSKA (reference sequence). This CDR3 contains 14 residues. Trimming pared 4 bases from V and 1 base from J, leaving 13 bases between. The CDR3 coding sequence is TGCAGTGCTACCACACGACTTGCGAACACTGAAGCTTTCTTT. Protein product: CSATTRLANTEAFF.

This clonotype was seen only a few times. V is TRBV20-1 and J is TRBJ1-4; the match to TRBD1 covers 10 bases. Per the germline V gene, CDR1 is DFQATT and CDR2 is SNEGSKA (reference sequence). V trimming: 2 bases; J trimming: 8 bases; junction bases outside the gene matches: 5. The CDR3 runs 14 residues. The CDR3 region has the DNA TGCAGTGCTAGATTCCGGGACAGGGGCGAAAAACTGTTTTTT. It yields the protein CSARFRDRGEKLFF.

This clonotype was found a few times. The rearrangement links TRBV7-9 to TRBJ1-6; TRBD1 matches 7 bases. Losses at the gene ends were 1 base for V and 6 bases for J; bases not matched to a gene: 3. This CDR3 comprises 15 residues. Germline-derived CDR1 and CDR2 are SEHNR and FQNEAQ (reference sequence). CDR3 DNA sequence: TGTGCCAGCAGCTTAGGTGACAGGGTTAATTCACCCCTCCACTTT. Amino acid sequence: CASSLGDRVNSPLHF.

This rearrangement joins TRBV27 to TRBJ1-1; D may be TRBD1 (5 bases). V lost 8 bases, J lost 4 bases, and 14 bases lay in between. Germline-derived CDR1 and CDR2 are MNHEY and SMNVEV (reference sequence). The CDR3 is made up of 13 amino acids. DNA of the CDR3: TGTGCCAGCGGCCCGTGGGGGAGCACTGAAGCTTTCTTT. Amino acids: CASGPWGSTEAFF.

A single count supports this clonotype. The rearrangement joins TRBV25-1 to TRBJ2-3, with TRBD2 identical over 7 bases. The CDR3 loop spans 15 amino acids. Trimming took 7 bases from V and 0 from J; bases not matched to a gene: 7. Germline CDR1 reads MGHDK; CDR2 reads SYGVNS. The CDR3 DNA reads as TGTGCCAGCACCAGAAGGGGACTAAGCACAGATACGCAGTATTTT. Translating it yields CASTRRGLSTDTQYF.

This clonotype has more than one count but fewer than ten. The gene calls are TRBV6-1 and TRBJ2-1; D gene uncertain. CDR1 and CDR2 from the germline V gene are MNHNS and SASEGT. The CDR3 runs to 13 residues. V lost 1 base, J lost 8 bases, and 9 bases lay in between. Written as DNA, the CDR3 is TGTGCCAGCAGTGAAGTGCAGTTGGATGAGCAGTTCTTC. Its translation: CASSEVQLDEQFF.

This chain uses TRBV10-1 with TRBJ1-3; D gene unclear. Germline CDR1 and CDR2: WNHNN and SYGVQD (reference sequence). The CDR3 is 15 amino acids. The ends were cut back, 3 bases at V and 0 bases at J, with 9 bases in the middle. The CDR3 DNA reads as TGCGCCAGCAGTGATCACACCGACTCTGGAAACACCATATATTTT. Protein sequence: CASSDHTDSGNTIYF.

This chain links TRBV5-1 with TRBJ1-1; weak D call: TRBD1 (5 bases). This CDR3 is built from 14 residues. The germline V and J ends were trimmed by 5 bases and 3 bases, with 14 bases remaining between them. Germline CDR1 SGHRS, CDR2 YFSETQ. The CDR3 coding sequence is TGCGCCAGCAGTCAGGGTTCGGAGTACACTGAAGCTTTCTTT. Its protein product is CASSQGSEYTEAFF. The full variable domain, completed using reference TRBV5-1 and TRBJ1-1, is KAGVTQTPRYLIKTRGQQVTLSCSPISGHRSVSWYQQTPGQGLQFLFEYFSETQRNKGNFPGRFSGRQFSNSRSEMNVSTLELGDSALYLCASSQGSEYTEAFFGQGTRLTVV.

J is TRBJ1-3 and V is TRBV28, with a tentative D call TRBD1 (6 bases). The CDR3 is 12 residues long. V lost 5 bases and J lost 9, with 11 bases in between. Germline CDR1 and CDR2: MDHEN and SYDVKM. The CDR3 DNA reads TGTGCCAGCAGTCCTACAGGGATCACCATATATTTT. It translates to CASSPTGITIYF.

Only a few counts were recorded for this clonotype. The chain uses TRBV12-3 or TRBV12-4 and TRBJ1-6, with 10 positions matching TRBD1. The junction had 3 bases not matched to a gene; V was cut back by 6 bases and J by 7 bases. There are 14 residues in the CDR3. The CDR3: CASSPDRGNSPLHF. The DNA of the CDR3 is TGTGCCAGCAGCCCGGACAGGGGGAATTCACCCCTCCACTTT.

CDR3 bases: TGTGCCAGCAGCCGGGACAGGGGAACCTACGAGCAGTACTTC. Residues: CASSRDRGTYEQYF. The V gene is TRBV12-3 or TRBV12-4, the J gene TRBJ2-7; TRBD1 matches 10 bases. With V trimmed by 6 bases and J by 2 bases, 4 bases remained unmatched. CDR3 size: 14 residues.

Only a few counts were recorded for this clonotype. The chain recombines TRBV19 with TRBJ2-3, with 9 positions matching TRBD2. Germline CDR1 reads LNHDA; CDR2 reads SQIVND (reference sequence). With 3 bases clipped from V and 4 bases from J, the junction kept 5 bases outside the gene matches. The CDR3 sequence is 15 residues long. The CDR3 nucleotides are TGTGCCAGTAGTATCTTAGCGGGAGTGGCAGATACGCAGTATTTT. It encodes CASSILAGVADTQYF.

The chain combines TRBV29-1 with TRBJ1-2; no clear D. The CDR3 runs 8 residues. Between the trimmed V and J ends, which lost 4 bases and 7 bases, there was a span of 1 base. The germline gives CDR1 SQVTM, CDR2 ANQGSEA. The CDR3 DNA reads TGCAGCGTTGGTGGCTACACCTTC. It encodes CSVGGYTF.

This clonotype has just a few counts. The chain joins TRBV6-1 to TRBJ1-6; D is undetermined. V was trimmed by 9 bases and J by 10 bases, leaving 19 bases between them. Germline V gives CDR1 MNHNS, CDR2 SASEGT. This CDR3 has 14 amino acids. CDR3 DNA: TGTGCCAGATCTTATATACGTTCGAGCTCACCCCTCCACTTT. Protein sequence: CARSYIRSSSPLHF.

By share, this clonotype ranks as medium-sized. CDR3 bases: TGCAGTGCACGACTAAGGGGAACTAGCGGGATCCAAGAGACCCAGTACTTC. Its protein product is CSARLRGTSGIQETQYF. The chain carries TRBV20-1 and TRBJ2-5; TRBD2 matches at 10 bases. This CDR3 spans 17 amino acids. Trimming took 6 bases from V and 1 from J; bases not matched to a gene: 14. Per the germline V gene, CDR1 is DFQATT and CDR2 is SNEGSKA (reference sequence).

The rearrangement joins TRBV7-6 to TRBJ1-6, with D uncertain. V gave up 5 bases and J gave up 8 bases, with 22 bases separating them. Germline CDR1 and CDR2: SGHVS and FNYEAQ. The CDR3 extends over 17 amino acids. CDR3 loop: CASSQEAQPFLDSPLHF. CDR3 coding DNA: TGTGCCAGCAGCCAGGAGGCACAACCCTTTTTGGATTCACCCCTCCACTTT.

This clonotype appeared a few times. This rearrangement joins TRBV19 to TRBJ2-5, with TRBD2 identical over 7 bases. There are 15 residues in the CDR3. Germline CDR1 and CDR2: LNHDA and SQIVND (reference sequence). J lost 5 bases, V lost 5 bases, and 11 bases had no gene match. CDR3 nucleotides: TGTGCCAGTAGTTTAGGCGCAGGGCGGGGGGAGACCCAGTACTTC. Translation gives CASSLGAGRGETQYF.